The 21 T cell receptor beta chains presented below share a single source sample, sequenced in a study of blood T cell repertoires in COVID-19. The data were produced by immunoSEQ multiplex PCR, yet TCRdb's version contains in-frame clones alone and is incomplete. The sample holds 120,000 to 150,000 clones; around 85% are singletons and the top ten take roughly 2.9%. Sequenced: peripheral blood. The receptors derive from a man between 50 and 59 years old with acute or convalescent COVID-19.

The chain uses TRBV4-2 and TRBJ2-3; 10 bases fit TRBD1. Germline V gene data show CDR1 as LGHNA and CDR2 as YNFKEQ. The length of the CDR3 is 15 residues. After removal of 4 bases from V and 5 bases from J, the junction contained 6 bases not matched to a gene. The chain's CDR3 is CASSLDRGRLDTQYF. CDR3 nucleotide sequence: TGTGCCAGCAGCCTTGACAGGGGGCGTTTAGATACGCAGTATTTT.

This chain connects TRBV6-5 to TRBJ1-1, with a tentative D call TRBD1 (5 bases). Trimming took 0 bases from V and 1 from J, leaving 9 bases between them. The CDR3 sequence is 15 residues long. Germline V gene lookup returns CDR1 MNHEY and CDR2 SVGAGI. The CDR3 region is CASSYSEQGNTEAFF. CDR3 in DNA: TGTGCCAGCAGTTACTCGGAGCAGGGGAACACTGAAGCTTTCTTT.

This chain connects TRBV10-3 to TRBJ1-5; the match to TRBD1 covers 10 bases. The CDR3 length is 13 residues. The V gene end was trimmed by 8 bases and the J gene end by 4 bases; junction bases not matched to a gene: 2. Germline CDR1 reads ENHRY; CDR2 reads SYGVKD. DNA for the CDR3: TGTGCCATCGGGGGACAGGGGAATCAGCCCCAGCATTTT. As protein: CAIGGQGNQPQHF.

The chain joins TRBV28 to TRBJ2-3, with 7 bases fitting TRBD1. V shed 5 bases and J 2 bases; nucleotides not matched to a gene: 7. Germline CDR1 is MDHEN and CDR2 is SYDVKM. The CDR3 has 15 amino acids. The chain's CDR3 is CASSGGQRLTDTQYF. The CDR3 region has the DNA TGTGCCAGCAGTGGGGGACAGCGGCTCACAGATACGCAGTATTTT. The complete variable domain, with remaining parts taken from reference TRBV28 and TRBJ2-3, reads DVKVTQSSRYLVKRTGEKVFLECVQDMDHENMFWYRQDPGLGLRLIYFSYDVKMKEKGDIPEGYSVSREKKERFSLILESASTNQTSMYLCASSGGQRLTDTQYFGPGTRLTVL.

The CDR3 spells CSVGIGSGSYNEQFF. Written as DNA, the CDR3 is TGCAGCGTTGGTATTGGGAGTGGGTCCTACAATGAGCAGTTCTTC. The chain is built from TRBV29-1 and TRBJ2-1; D is perhaps TRBD2 (5 bases). Trimming took 4 bases from V and 1 from J, leaving 14 bases between them. The CDR3 is made up of 15 amino acids. The germline gives CDR1 SQVTM, CDR2 ANQGSEA.

CDR3 nucleotide sequence: TGTGCCAGCAGTGAATGGGCGACTAGCGGACAAGAGACCCAGTACTTC. This sequence encodes CASSEWATSGQETQYF. This chain joins TRBV25-1 and TRBJ2-5, with TRBD2 matching over 9 bases. Unmatched junction bases numbered 5, after V lost 1 base and J lost 2 bases. Germline lookup yields CDR1 MGHDK and CDR2 SYGVNS. The CDR3 is made up of 16 amino acids.

The chain uses TRBV7-9 and TRBJ1-3; D unresolved. The germline CDR1 and CDR2 sequences are SEHNR and FQNEAQ (reference sequence). Trimming cost V 3 bases and J 0 bases, with 6 bases left between them. The CDR3 totals 14 residues. CDR3: CASSFGVSGNTIYF. CDR3 coding DNA: TGTGCCAGCAGCTTCGGGGTCTCTGGAAACACCATATATTTT. The full variable domain, with the rest looked up from reference TRBV7-9 and TRBJ1-3, is DTGVSQNPRHKITKRGQNVTFRCDPISEHNRLYWYRQTLGQGPEFLTYFQNEAQLEKSRLLSDRFSAERPKGSFSTLEIQRTEQGDSAMYLCASSFGVSGNTIYFGEGSWLTVV.

The chain couples TRBV25-1 to TRBJ1-6; no clear D gene. Per the germline V gene, CDR1 is MGHDK and CDR2 is SYGVNS. Deletions cut 8 bases from V and 9 bases from J, with 11 bases between. The CDR3 length is 12 residues. The CDR3 loop is CASSLRASPLHF. As DNA, the CDR3 is TGTGCCAGCTCGTTGAGGGCTTCACCCCTCCACTTT.

CDR3 sequence: CASSYSRIQGDYGYTF. In nucleotides, the CDR3 is TGTGCCAGCAGTTACTCTCGAATCCAGGGGGACTATGGCTACACCTTC. This chain uses TRBV6-5 with TRBJ1-2; 7 nucleotides align to TRBD1. The CDR3 is 16 amino acids. V was clipped by 0 bases and J by 3 bases; unmatched bases: 7. CDR1 and CDR2 (germline): MNHEY, SVGAGI.

Here the CDR3 reads CASSDFAGYGYTF. In DNA, the CDR3 is TGCGCCAGCAGTGATTTTGCGGGCTATGGCTACACCTTC. The chain couples TRBV10-1 to TRBJ1-2, with D hard to call. This CDR3 contains 13 residues. Germline V lookup: CDR1 WNHNN, CDR2 SYGVQD (reference sequence). The V end lost 3 bases, the J end lost 4 bases, and 9 bases lay between the germline ends.

The chain joins TRBV9 to TRBJ2-3, with 7 bases fitting TRBD1. Germline CDR1 SGDLS, CDR2 YYNGEE. CDR3 length: 15 amino acids. Unmatched junction bases numbered 10, after V lost 3 bases and J lost 6 bases. This CDR3 is CASSEGGSDGDTQYF. Written as DNA, the CDR3 is TGTGCCAGCAGCGAAGGGGGCTCCGATGGGGATACGCAGTATTTT.

A few counts support this clone. The V and J genes are TRBV6-5 and TRBJ1-5, with 8 bases identical to TRBD1. Germline V gives CDR1 MNHEY, CDR2 SVGAGI. Trimming at V came to 5 bases and at J to 0 bases, leaving 3 bases not matched to a gene. The CDR3 extends over 15 amino acids. CDR3 coding DNA: TGTGCCAGCAGTCAACAGGGGGTTAGCAATCAGCCCCAGCATTTT. Translating gives CASSQQGVSNQPQHF.

The gene calls are TRBV27 and TRBJ1-2; 7 positions match TRBD1. The CDR3 is made up of 15 amino acids. The V gene's germline CDR1 is MNHEY and CDR2 SMNVEV (reference sequence). Trimming took 5 bases from V and 2 from J; bases not matched to a gene: 8. The CDR3 DNA is TGTGCCAGCAGTCCCAGGGGGACAGCAAACTATGGCTACACCTTC. It specifies CASSPRGTANYGYTF.

The genes are TRBV6-1 and TRBJ2-7, with D unresolved. The CDR3 sequence is 13 residues long. Germline CDR1 is MNHNS and CDR2 is SASEGT. V lost 2 bases, J lost 4 bases, and 9 bases lay in between. The DNA for the CDR3 is TGTGCCAGCAGTGAACAGATTATATACGAGCAGTACTTC. Residues: CASSEQIIYEQYF.

The chain recombines TRBV7-2 with TRBJ2-5; 7 bases align to TRBD2. Germline lookup yields CDR1 SGHTA and CDR2 FQGNSA. CDR3 length: 13 residues. The ends lost 5 bases at V and 2 bases at J; junction bases unmatched: 2. CDR3 sequence (DNA): TGTGCCAGCAGCCCCGGGAGGCAAGAGACCCAGTACTTC. It yields the protein CASSPGRQETQYF.

This clone occurred once. The rearrangement uses TRBV5-6 and TRBJ2-7; TRBD2 might be the D (5 bases). Looked up from germline, CDR1 is SGHDT and CDR2 is YYEEEE. The CDR3 length is 13 residues. With 5 bases removed from V and 3 bases from J, the gap between germline ends came to 12 bases. The chain's CDR3 is CASSGLAGYEQYF. CDR3 nucleotides: TGTGCCAGCAGTGGGCTAGCCGGCTACGAGCAGTACTTC.

The V gene is TRBV5-1, the J gene TRBJ2-7, with 9 bases matching TRBD2. This CDR3 contains 15 residues. Germline CDR1 reads SGHRS; CDR2 reads YFSETQ. Germline trimming cut 4 bases from V and 5 bases from J; bases unmatched to any gene: 10. CDR3 in DNA: TGCGCCAGCAGCCTCAGCCAAGCGGGGGGCCACGAGCAGTACTTC. Its protein is CASSLSQAGGHEQYF.

This clone was detected once. The chain couples TRBV11-3 to TRBJ2-5; D perhaps matches TRBD1 (7 bases). Germline V gene lookup returns CDR1 SGHNT and CDR2 YENEEA. Trimming left V 4 bases short and J 5 bases short, with 17 bases between. The CDR3 runs 15 residues. CDR3 in amino acids: CASSSGGISGETQYF. The CDR3 region has the DNA TGTGCCAGCAGCTCAGGGGGGATCAGCGGGGAGACCCAGTACTTC.

The V and J genes are TRBV12-5 and TRBJ2-7; 7 nucleotides match TRBD1. J was trimmed by 9 bases and V by 1 base; bases with no gene match: 6. The CDR3 length is 13 residues. Germline V gene data show CDR1 as LGHNT and CDR2 as FRNRAP. CDR3 coding DNA: TGTGCTAGTGGTTTGGGACAGGGTAAAGGGCAGTACTTC. It specifies CASGLGQGKGQYF.

This clone was seen only a few times. The V gene is TRBV20-1, the J gene TRBJ1-2, with D maybe TRBD1 (6 bases). CDR3 length: 13 amino acids. CDR1 and CDR2 from the germline V gene are DFQATT and SNEGSKA (reference sequence). Trimming left V 3 bases short and J 4 bases short, with 12 bases between. The CDR3 DNA reads TGCAGTGCTAGTGGAGACAGGCTCTATGGCTACACCTTC. It yields the protein CSASGDRLYGYTF.

The chain couples TRBV4-1 to TRBJ1-4, with D perhaps TRBD1 (6 bases). This CDR3 contains 14 residues. V lost 6 bases and J lost 5, with 13 bases in between. Germline V gene lookup returns CDR1 MGHRA and CDR2 YSYEKL. As DNA, the CDR3 is TGCGCCAGCAGTCGACAGGACGTAAATGAAAAACTGTTTTTT. Protein product: CASSRQDVNEKLFF.